The clone carrying this TCR beta chain was recorded at least ten times. Its antigen is not identified. The data stem from a study of neurological immune-mediated disorders. Points from the study as a whole: Private repertoires in all groups were suggested, as expanded clones shared no CDR3 amino acid sequences across subjects.

The CDR3 is 12 amino acids. The V end was cut by 5 bases, the J end by 3 bases, with 7 bases between. Germline V lookup: CDR1 PRHDT, CDR2 FYEKMQ (reference sequence). In every sequencing run, more than 200 million TCR-beta sequences were generated from 15-18 subjects. TCRdb reprocessed the 5' RACE reads via MiXCR and lists one record per CDR3 protein. Of some 37,000 distinct CDR3 sequences in the sample, roughly 13% were seen once. Sequenced: PBMCs. The chain joins TRBV13 to TRBJ1-2; D might be TRBD1 (6 bases). The receptor was derived from a woman between 45 and 60 years old with HTLV-1-associated myelopathy (HAM/TSP). CDR3 nucleotide sequence: TGTGCCAGCAGCCGGACAGACTATGGCTACACCTTC. Its translation: CASSRTDYGYTF.